The clone carrying this T cell receptor beta chain was observed a handful of times. What it binds is unknown. The CDR3 totals 12 residues. V was trimmed by 4 bases and J by 7 bases, leaving 10 bases between them. Germline V gene sequence: CDR1 SGHAT, CDR2 FQNNGV. Sorting of CD4+ cells into CD25+CD127- cells (for about 5 patients) was performed. The study team obtained lesional scalp punch biopsies and peripheral blood from alopecia areata patients. PBMCs, the starting material, were the source of sorted CD4+ and CD8+ T cells. Following extraction, RNA underwent reverse transcription to cDNA, which served as the sequencing template. Produced via immunoSEQ multiplex PCR; TCRdb's table is partial and in-frame only. The table has tens of thousands of clones, 60% to 65% seen once. This sample was included in a study of CD8+ T cells in alopecia areata. The study's findings and limits: For lesional scalp, especially alopecia totalis/universalis, clonality was higher than in normal scalp. Scalp samples also yield sequences from resident alphabeta T cells of normal skin.

Sequences were obtained from CD4+ Tregs sorted from blood. The TCR sequence derives from a human donor with alopecia areata. The chain employs TRBV11-2 and TRBJ1-1; D is unresolved. The CDR3 DNA reads as TGTGCCAGCAGCTCTTCAAAGGTTGAAGCTTTCTTT. Its protein is CASSSSKVEAFF.